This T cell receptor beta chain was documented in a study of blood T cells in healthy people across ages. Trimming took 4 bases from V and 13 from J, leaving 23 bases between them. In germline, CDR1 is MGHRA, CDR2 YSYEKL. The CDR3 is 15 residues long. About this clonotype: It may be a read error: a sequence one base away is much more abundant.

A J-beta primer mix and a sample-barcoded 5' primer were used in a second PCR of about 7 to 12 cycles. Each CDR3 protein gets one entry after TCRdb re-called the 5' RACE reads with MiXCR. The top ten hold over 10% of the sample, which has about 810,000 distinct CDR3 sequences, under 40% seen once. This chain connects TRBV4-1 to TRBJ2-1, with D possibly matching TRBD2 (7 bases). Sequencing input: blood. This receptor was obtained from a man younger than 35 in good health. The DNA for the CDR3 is TGCGCCAGCAGCCCTGAAGCGGGACAACAAGAGACCCAGTTCTTC. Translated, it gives CASSPEAGQQETQFF.